This TCR beta chain was identified during a study of T cell repertoires in cytomegalovirus infection. Across the study: The public TCR beta signatures pointed to both CMV infection and matching HLA type.

TCRdb independently ran MiXCR on the reads; one entry per CDR3 protein. Altogether 650,000 to 900,000 distinct CDR3 sequences are present, almost 30% being singletons, with the ten largest covering 13%. Germline CDR1 and CDR2: SGHTA and FQGNSA. V dropped 2 bases and J dropped 5; count of bases not matched to a gene: 3. The CDR3 covers 14 residues. This clonotype was recorded many times. What it binds is not known. This TCR came from a human donor in good health (CMV status not recorded). Some clones in this sample may be carry-over from other donors' samples. This chain connects TRBV7-2 to TRBJ2-1; TRBD1 agrees at 7 bases. Sequences were derived from cultured CD8+ T cells from PBMCs, sampled from culture after CMV antigen stimulation. The CDR3 sequence is CASSLNRGDNEQFF. The CDR3 DNA follows: TGTGCCAGCAGCTTAAACAGGGGCGACAATGAGCAGTTCTTC.